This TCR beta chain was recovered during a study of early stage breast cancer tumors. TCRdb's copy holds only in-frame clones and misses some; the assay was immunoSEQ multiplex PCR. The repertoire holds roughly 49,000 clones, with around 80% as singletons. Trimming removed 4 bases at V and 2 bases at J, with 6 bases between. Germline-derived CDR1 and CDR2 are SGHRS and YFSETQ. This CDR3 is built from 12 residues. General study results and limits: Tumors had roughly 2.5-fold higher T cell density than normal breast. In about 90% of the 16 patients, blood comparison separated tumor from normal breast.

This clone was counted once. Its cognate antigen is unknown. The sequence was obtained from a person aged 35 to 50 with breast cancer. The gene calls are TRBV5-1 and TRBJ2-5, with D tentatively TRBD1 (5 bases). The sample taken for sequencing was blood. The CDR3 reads CASSRQQETQYF. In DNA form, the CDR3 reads TGCGCCAGCAGCCGACAGCAAGAGACCCAGTACTTC.